This entry describes one T cell receptor (beta chain). These data originate in a study of blood T cell repertoires in COVID-19. Whole-study context: T cells, B-cell-depleted T cells, or PBMCs supplied cDNA or gDNA.

The CDR3 is made up of 15 amino acids. V was clipped by 4 bases and J by 6 bases; unmatched bases: 6. CDR1 and CDR2 (germline): SGHRS, YFSETQ. Some clones are missing from TCRdb's copy, which holds only in-frame ones; the method was immunoSEQ multiplex PCR. Among about 98,000 clones listed, about 85% were seen once. Input material: peripheral blood. The receptor was isolated from a man in his 70s with acute or convalescent COVID-19. V and J are TRBV5-1 and TRBJ2-1; TRBD2 aligns across 11 bases. The CDR3 spells CASSPTSGASNEQFF. In DNA form, the CDR3 reads TGCGCCAGCAGCCCGACTAGCGGGGCCAGCAATGAGCAGTTCTTC.